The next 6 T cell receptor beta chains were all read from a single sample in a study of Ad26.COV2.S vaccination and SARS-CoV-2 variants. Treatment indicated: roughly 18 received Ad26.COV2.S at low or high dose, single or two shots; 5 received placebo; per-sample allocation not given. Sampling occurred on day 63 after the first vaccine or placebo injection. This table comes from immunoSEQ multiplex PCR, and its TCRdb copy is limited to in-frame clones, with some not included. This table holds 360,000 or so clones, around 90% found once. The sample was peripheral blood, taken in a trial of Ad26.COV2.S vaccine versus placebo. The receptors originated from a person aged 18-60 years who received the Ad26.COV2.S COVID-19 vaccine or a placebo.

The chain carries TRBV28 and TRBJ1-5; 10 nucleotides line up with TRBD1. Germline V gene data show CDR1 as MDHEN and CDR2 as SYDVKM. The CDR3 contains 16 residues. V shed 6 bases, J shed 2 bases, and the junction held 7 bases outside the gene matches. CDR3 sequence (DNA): TGTGCCAGCAGCCGCCCCGGGACAGGGGGCAATCAGCCCCAGCATTTT. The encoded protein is CASSRPGTGGNQPQHF.

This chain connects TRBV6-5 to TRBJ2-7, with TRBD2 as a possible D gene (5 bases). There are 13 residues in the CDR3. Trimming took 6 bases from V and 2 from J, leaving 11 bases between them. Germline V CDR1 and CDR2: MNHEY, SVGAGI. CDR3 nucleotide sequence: TGTGCCAGCAGGCGGGCCCTACCCTACGAGCAGTACTTC. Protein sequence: CASRRALPYEQYF.

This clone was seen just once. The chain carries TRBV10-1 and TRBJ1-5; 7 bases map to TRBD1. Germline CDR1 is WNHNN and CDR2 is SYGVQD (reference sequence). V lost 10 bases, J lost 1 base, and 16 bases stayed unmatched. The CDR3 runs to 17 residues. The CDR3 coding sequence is TGCGCCACCAGGGGGGGGTCCGACCCATGGAGCAATCAGCCCCAGCATTTT. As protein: CATRGGSDPWSNQPQHF.

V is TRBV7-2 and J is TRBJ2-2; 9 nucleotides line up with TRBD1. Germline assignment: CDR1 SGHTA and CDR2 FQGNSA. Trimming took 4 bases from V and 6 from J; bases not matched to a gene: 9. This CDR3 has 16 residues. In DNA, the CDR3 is TGTGCCAGCAGCTCCAGACAGGGGGGAAGGGCCGGGGAGCTGTTTTTT. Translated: CASSSRQGGRAGELFF.

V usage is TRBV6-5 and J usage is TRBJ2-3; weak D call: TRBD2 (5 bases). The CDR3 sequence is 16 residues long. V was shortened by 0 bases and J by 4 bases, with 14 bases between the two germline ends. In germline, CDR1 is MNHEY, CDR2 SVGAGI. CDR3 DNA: TGTGCCAGCAGTTACTCCGGAGGATTGTCAGCAGATACGCAGTATTTT. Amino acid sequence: CASSYSGGLSADTQYF.

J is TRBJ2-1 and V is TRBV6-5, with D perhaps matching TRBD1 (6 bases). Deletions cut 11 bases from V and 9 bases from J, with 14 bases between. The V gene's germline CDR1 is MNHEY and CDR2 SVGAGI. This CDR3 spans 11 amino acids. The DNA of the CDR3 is TGTGCCTCCGAGGGGGAGAGTGAGCAGTTCTTC. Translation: CASEGESEQFF.